The 30 T cell receptor beta chains below were found in one sample sequenced in a study of blood T cell repertoires in COVID-19. Assay: immunoSEQ multiplex PCR; the TCRdb copy retains only in-frame clones and omits some. This sample has 150,000 to 200,000 clones, with around 91% found just once. Sequenced sample: PBMCs or T cells enriched from blood (not recorded which). All receptors come from a woman under 30 who had recovered from COVID-19.

This rearrangement joins TRBV9 to TRBJ2-3; TRBD1 agrees at 8 bases. The CDR3 has 15 residues. V lost 3 bases, J lost 6 bases, and 9 bases stayed unmatched. Germline CDR1 is SGDLS and CDR2 is YYNGEE. CDR3 sequence reads: CASSGGTGALDTQYF. The CDR3 nucleotides read TGTGCCAGCAGCGGGGGGACAGGCGCCCTGGATACGCAGTATTTT.

This clone was recorded a few times. The chain uses TRBV15 and TRBJ1-1, with TRBD1 identical over 10 bases. V lost 2 bases, J lost 4 bases, and 1 base stayed unmatched. Germline V lookup: CDR1 LNHNV, CDR2 YYDKDF (reference sequence). The CDR3 sequence is 14 residues long. The CDR3 loop is CATSRWTGGTEAFF. The CDR3 DNA reads TGTGCCACCAGCAGATGGACAGGGGGCACTGAAGCTTTCTTT. Complete variable domain (other parts from reference TRBV15 and TRBJ1-1): DAMVIQNPRYQVTQFGKPVTLSCSQTLNHNVMYWYQQKSSQAPKLLFHYYDKDFNNEADTPDNFQSRRPNTSFCFLDIRSPGLGDTAMYLCATSRWTGGTEAFFGQGTRLTVV.

The rearrangement joins TRBV30 to TRBJ1-3; 8 nucleotides line up with TRBD1. Germline V gene data show CDR1 as GTSNPN and CDR2 as SVGIG (reference sequence). Germline trimming cut 2 bases from V and 2 bases from J; bases unmatched to any gene: 8. The CDR3 spans 16 residues. The CDR3 protein is CAWSLNRQGPGNTIYF. The DNA of the CDR3 is TGTGCCTGGAGTTTAAACCGACAGGGGCCTGGAAACACCATATATTTT. Full variable domain (outside the CDR3, taken from reference TRBV30 and TRBJ1-3): SQTIHQWPATLVQPVGSPLSLECTVEGTSNPNLYWYRQAAGRGLQLLFYSVGIGQISSEVPQNLSASRPQDRQFILSSKKLLLSDSGFYLCAWSLNRQGPGNTIYFGEGSWLTVV.

The chain couples TRBV10-3 to TRBJ1-1; no clear D gene. The V end was cut by 2 bases, the J end by 1 base, with 11 bases between. The CDR3 is 15 residues long. CDR1 and CDR2 (germline): ENHRY, SYGVKD. CDR3: CAISETIPGNTEAFF. CDR3 DNA sequence: TGTGCCATCAGTGAGACAATACCGGGGAACACTGAAGCTTTCTTT.

The chain employs TRBV28 and TRBJ2-5, with TRBD2 as a possible D gene (5 bases). CDR3 length: 12 residues. V was trimmed by 3 bases and J by 5 bases, leaving 7 bases between them. Germline CDR1 and CDR2: MDHEN and SYDVKM. The CDR3 reads CASSFRGETQYF. The CDR3 region has the DNA TGTGCCAGCAGTTTTCGCGGGGAGACCCAGTACTTC. The whole variable domain, remainder taken from reference TRBV28 and TRBJ2-5, is DVKVTQSSRYLVKRTGEKVFLECVQDMDHENMFWYRQDPGLGLRLIYFSYDVKMKEKGDIPEGYSVSREKKERFSLILESASTNQTSMYLCASSFRGETQYFGPGTRLLVL.

The chain couples TRBV2 to TRBJ1-5, with TRBD1 matching over 7 bases. CDR1 and CDR2 from the germline V gene are SNHLY and FYNNEI. The trim removed 6 bases at V and 1 base at J, leaving 3 bases unmatched. The CDR3 loop spans 14 amino acids. The CDR3 DNA follows: TGTGCCAGCAGCCCCAGGGGGAGCAATCAGCCCCAGCATTTT. Its translation is CASSPRGSNQPQHF.

The rearrangement uses TRBV5-1 and TRBJ2-5; 10 nucleotides match TRBD2. Germline CDR1 reads SGHRS; CDR2 reads YFSETQ. The CDR3 spans 16 residues. V was pared by 2 bases and J by 4 bases, with 8 bases of the junction left unmatched. As DNA, the CDR3 is TGCGCCAGCAGCTTACTAGCGGGGTCTAGTTTAGAGACCCAGTACTTC. It specifies CASSLLAGSSLETQYF.

The CDR3 spells CASSPLTSGYSNEQFF. The CDR3 DNA sequence: TGTGCCAGCTCACCCCTGACTAGCGGGTACTCCAATGAGCAGTTCTTC. V is TRBV18 and J is TRBJ2-1; 10 bases agree with TRBD2. J gave up 6 bases and V 3 bases, and 8 bases lay outside the gene matches. This CDR3 has 16 residues. From germline, CDR1 is KGHSH and CDR2 LQKENI.

The chain is built from TRBV29-1 and TRBJ1-2; 7 bases match TRBD1. Trimming removed 7 bases from V and 8 bases from J; junction bases left unmatched: 7. This CDR3 contains 11 residues. CDR1 and CDR2 (germline): SQVTM, ANQGSEA. The CDR3 region has the DNA TGCAGCGCTACAGGGGTCGGGGGCTACACCTTC. It specifies CSATGVGGYTF.

This clone is a singleton in its sample. J is TRBJ2-6 and V is TRBV27; D possibly corresponds to TRBD1 (5 bases). Trimming stripped 2 bases from V and 4 bases from J, with 15 bases between. Germline V gene data show CDR1 as MNHEY and CDR2 as SMNVEV (reference sequence). CDR3 length equals 17 residues. CDR3 sequence: CASSLVRPGPGANVLTF. DNA of the CDR3: TGTGCCAGCAGTTTAGTAAGGCCAGGGCCGGGGGCCAACGTCCTGACTTTC.

The V gene is TRBV6-2 or TRBV6-3, the J gene TRBJ2-2; D uncertain. Germline V gives CDR1 MNHEY, CDR2 SVGEGT. Trimming stripped 4 bases from V and 4 bases from J, with 16 bases between. The CDR3 is made up of 16 amino acids. CDR3 bases: TGTGCCAGCAGTTCCCTCGATCCTCTACCCACCGGGGAGCTGTTTTTT. Translating gives CASSSLDPLPTGELFF.

In this sample, this clone turned up once. The chain couples TRBV3-1 (or the pseudogene TRBV3-2) to TRBJ1-2; 7 bases fit TRBD1. V shed 2 bases and J 9 bases; nucleotides not matched to a gene: 12. The CDR3 is made up of 15 amino acids. Germline V gives CDR1 LGHDT, CDR2 YNNKEL (reference sequence). This CDR3 reads CASSQSRDRAGSYTF. The CDR3 bases are TGTGCCAGCAGCCAATCCCGCGACAGGGCTGGAAGCTACACCTTC.

Only one count was recorded for this clone. V is TRBV28 and J is TRBJ2-4; D unresolved. V was pared by 6 bases and J by 7 bases, with 19 bases between. The CDR3 runs to 15 residues. CDR1 is MDHEN and CDR2 is SYDVKM in the germline V gene. CDR3 nucleotide sequence: TGTGCCAGCAGCCCCCCCCACTTCGGGTTGAACATTCAGTACTTC. Translation: CASSPPHFGLNIQYF.

This clone was picked up one time. The chain combines TRBV7-3 with TRBJ2-1; D perhaps matches TRBD2 (6 bases). Trimming removed 1 base from V and 6 bases from J, with 10 bases in between. CDR1 is SGHTA, CDR2 FQGTGA, per germline. The CDR3 runs to 14 residues. Written as DNA, the CDR3 is TGTGCCAGCAGCTTAAATGGCGGGATCAATGAGCAGTTCTTC. Protein product: CASSLNGGINEQFF.

The gene calls are TRBV19 and TRBJ2-1; 9 nucleotides align to TRBD1. The trim removed 5 bases at V and 11 bases at J, leaving 7 bases unmatched. CDR1 and CDR2 (germline): LNHDA, SQIVND (reference sequence). The CDR3 consists of 13 residues. This CDR3 reads CASSPRDRAQQFF. CDR3 nucleotide sequence: TGTGCCAGTAGTCCAAGGGACAGGGCCCAGCAGTTCTTC.

V gene TRBV28 combines with J gene TRBJ2-7; D perhaps matches TRBD1 (5 bases). The CDR3 covers 14 residues. V shed 3 bases and J shed 2 bases, with 11 bases lying between them. CDR1 MDHEN and CDR2 SYDVKM come from the germline V gene. The CDR3 here is CASSFVDIPYEQYF. CDR3 nucleotide sequence: TGTGCCAGCAGTTTTGTGGACATCCCCTACGAGCAGTACTTC. Full variable domain (missing parts from reference TRBV28 and TRBJ2-7): DVKVTQSSRYLVKRTGEKVFLECVQDMDHENMFWYRQDPGLGLRLIYFSYDVKMKEKGDIPEGYSVSREKKERFSLILESASTNQTSMYLCASSFVDIPYEQYFGPGTRLTVT.

The gene calls are TRBV7-8 and TRBJ2-5; 8 positions match TRBD2. V lost 5 bases to trimming and J lost 0 bases; unmatched junction nucleotides: 8. This CDR3 is built from 16 residues. Germline assignment: CDR1 SGHVS and CDR2 FQNEAQ. The CDR3 loop is CASSPSGGRYQETQYF. The CDR3 DNA sequence: TGTGCCAGCAGCCCATCTGGCGGGAGGTACCAAGAGACCCAGTACTTC.

The gene calls are TRBV24-1 and TRBJ2-1; D is possibly TRBD1 (6 bases). Germline V lookup: CDR1 KGHDR, CDR2 SFDVKD. The CDR3 has 14 amino acids. V shed 7 bases and J shed 10 bases, with 19 bases lying between them. The CDR3: CATRWQGYGGEQFF. CDR3 coding DNA: TGTGCCACCAGATGGCAGGGGTACGGTGGGGAGCAGTTCTTC.

The chain carries TRBV7-9 and TRBJ2-3; a possible D gene is TRBD2 (7 bases). CDR1 is SEHNR, CDR2 FQNEAQ, per germline (reference sequence). The CDR3 length is 18 residues. The germline V and J ends were trimmed by 2 bases and 4 bases, with 22 bases remaining between them. CDR3 region: CASSLTPNRGALADTQYF. CDR3 nucleotide sequence: TGTGCCAGCAGCTTAACCCCTAATCGGGGGGCGTTGGCAGATACGCAGTATTTT.

The chain combines TRBV10-1 with TRBJ2-1, with 8 bases aligning to TRBD2. V was clipped by 7 bases and J by 0 bases; unmatched bases: 5. Per germline, CDR1 WNHNN and CDR2 SYGVQD (reference sequence). The CDR3 is 15 residues long. The chain's CDR3 is CASIRSGSSYNEQFF. DNA of the CDR3: TGCGCCAGCATACGGAGCGGGAGCTCCTACAATGAGCAGTTCTTC.

The chain is built from TRBV2 and TRBJ2-1; D perhaps matches TRBD1 (6 bases). This CDR3 contains 13 residues. With 5 bases removed from V and 6 bases from J, the gap between germline ends came to 11 bases. Germline loops: CDR1 SNHLY, CDR2 FYNNEI. The CDR3 nucleotides read TGTGCCAGCAGTAGAACAGGGCCCAATGAGCAGTTCTTC. Amino acids: CASSRTGPNEQFF.

The V gene is TRBV2, the J gene TRBJ1-6, with TRBD1 matching over 9 bases. Germline loops: CDR1 SNHLY, CDR2 FYNNEI. Trimming at V came to 8 bases and at J to 11 bases, leaving 7 bases not matched to a gene. There are 13 residues in the CDR3. The DNA of the CDR3 is TGTGCCAGCCAAGGGACAGGGAGGGCACCCCTCCACTTT. Residues: CASQGTGRAPLHF.

V and J are TRBV27 and TRBJ2-7; 8 nucleotides agree with TRBD2. V lost 6 bases and J lost 5; bases outside the gene matches: 12. This CDR3 region has 15 residues. Germline CDR1 MNHEY, CDR2 SMNVEV (reference sequence). The chain's CDR3 is CASSPRTGLGNEQYF. The DNA for the CDR3 is TGTGCCAGCAGCCCCAGGACGGGACTAGGAAACGAGCAGTACTTC.

V is TRBV10-1 and J is TRBJ2-1, with D perhaps matching TRBD2 (5 bases). V was shortened by 3 bases and J by 7 bases, with 25 bases between the two germline ends. Per germline, CDR1 WNHNN and CDR2 SYGVQD (reference sequence). This CDR3 has 18 residues. The CDR3 region has the DNA TGCGCCAGCAGTGAATACCAAAAGAACGGGATGGGCAAAAATGAGCAGTTCTTC. Its translation is CASSEYQKNGMGKNEQFF.

This rearrangement joins TRBV10-3 to TRBJ2-3; the match to TRBD1 covers 9 bases. The CDR3 has 13 residues. CDR1 is ENHRY and CDR2 is SYGVKD in the germline V gene. V lost 7 bases, J lost 3 bases, and 2 bases stayed unmatched. The CDR3 loop is CAITGQGTDTQYF. The CDR3 DNA reads TGTGCCATCACGGGACAGGGAACAGATACGCAGTATTTT.

CDR3 in DNA: TGTGCCAGCAGCTGGGACGGGAGGACCACAGATACGCAGTATTTT. Its protein product is CASSWDGRTTDTQYF. The chain links TRBV7-3 to TRBJ2-3; 7 nucleotides agree with TRBD2. Looked up from germline, CDR1 is SGHTA and CDR2 is FQGTGA. After removal of 4 bases from V and 2 bases from J, the junction contained 6 bases not matched to a gene. This CDR3 comprises 15 residues.

The chain carries TRBV20-1 and TRBJ2-1, with D perhaps matching TRBD2 (5 bases). The CDR3 is 11 amino acids. Germline V gives CDR1 DFQATT, CDR2 SNEGSKA (reference sequence). V dropped 5 bases and J dropped 9 bases, with 11 bases sitting between them. CDR3 residues: CSARKGSEQFF. In DNA, the CDR3 is TGCAGTGCTCGGAAAGGGAGTGAGCAGTTCTTC.

The rearrangement links TRBV5-1 to TRBJ1-6; 9 bases agree with TRBD1. CDR3 length equals 14 residues. V dropped 2 bases and J dropped 10; count of bases not matched to a gene: 4. CDR1 and CDR2 from the germline V gene are SGHRS and YFSETQ. The CDR3 here is CASSFGTGTSPLHF. DNA for the CDR3: TGCGCCAGCAGCTTCGGGACAGGGACCTCACCCCTCCACTTT. Full variable domain (remainder filled in from reference TRBV5-1 and TRBJ1-6): KAGVTQTPRYLIKTRGQQVTLSCSPISGHRSVSWYQQTPGQGLQFLFEYFSETQRNKGNFPGRFSGRQFSNSRSEMNVSTLELGDSALYLCASSFGTGTSPLHFGNGTRLTVT.

The chain joins TRBV5-1 to TRBJ2-7; 8 nucleotides align to TRBD2. The CDR3 extends over 16 amino acids. Germline CDR1 and CDR2: SGHRS and YFSETQ. Unmatched junction bases numbered 14, after V lost 3 bases and J lost 6 bases. The CDR3 region is CASSSPISGSGREQYF. In DNA form, the CDR3 reads TGCGCCAGCAGCTCACCGATAAGCGGGAGCGGTCGCGAGCAGTACTTC.

The chain links TRBV6-5 to TRBJ1-5, with a possible D match to TRBD1 (6 bases). Deletions cut 6 bases from V and 4 bases from J, with 16 bases between. The CDR3 runs 15 residues. Germline CDR1 reads MNHEY; CDR2 reads SVGAGI. The DNA of the CDR3 is TGTGCCAGCAGCGAGAACCCAGGGGAAAATCAGCCCCAGCATTTT. It codes for CASSENPGENQPQHF.